This note documents a single T cell receptor beta chain sequence. The antigen is unknown. Authors' analysis steps: Built for papillary thyroid cancer, a distant-metastasis classifier drew on CDR3 differences across clinicopathological groups. TCRdb recomputed clones from the PCR reads via MiXCR. The V and J calls and clone size come from TCRdb's table, not from the authors' own analysis. Of tens of thousands of clones listed, around 10% were seen once; the top ten hold 6% to 8.5%. The data are from a study of metastatic and nonmetastatic thyroid tumors. In the study overall: A comparison of repertoires was made across blood and tumor or nodule tissue from malignant and benign thyroid patients.

Each patient came to thyroid surgery without any prior treatment (of any kind). Notes on the study in general: Reported TCR beta diversity, measured in blood and tumor, was significantly higher for malignant thyroid tumors than for benign nodules.

The CDR3 has 15 residues. CDR1 is MNHEY, CDR2 SVGEGT, per germline. The TCR originated in a female donor with papillary thyroid cancer or a benign thyroid nodule (not recorded which). Some clones in this sample may be carry-over from other donors' samples. The V and J genes are TRBV6-2 or TRBV6-3 and TRBJ2-2; 7 bases are shared with TRBD2. Sequencing was carried out using blood. This chain's CDR3 is CSGSPLARDTGELFF. The DNA for the CDR3 is TGTTCCGGCAGCCCACTAGCGAGGGACACCGGGGAGCTGTTTTTT.